Each of the 28 T cell receptor beta chains below was sequenced from the same sample in a study of CD8 T cells in ankylosing spondylitis. TCRdb ran MiXCR on the 5' RACE reads and lists one entry per CDR3 protein. The sample lists about 160,000 distinct CDR3 sequences, around a tenth occurring once. Sequencing input: blood, either unsorted or a sorted T cell fraction (not recorded which). These receptors were obtained from a female donor with ankylosing spondylitis or in good health (not recorded which).

The rearrangement uses TRBV7-3 and TRBJ1-1; 7 nucleotides agree with TRBD1. V dropped 3 bases and J dropped 4; count of bases not matched to a gene: 8. There are 15 residues in the CDR3. The germline CDR1 and CDR2 sequences are SGHTA and FQGTGA. The chain's CDR3 is CASSLTGLGSTEAFF. CDR3 nucleotides: TGTGCCAGCAGCTTGACAGGGTTGGGGAGCACTGAAGCTTTCTTT.

In its sample, this clonotype was seen many times. The genes are TRBV7-2 and TRBJ2-2; 8 bases are a match to TRBD2. In germline, CDR1 is SGHTA, CDR2 FQGNSA. V shed 4 bases, J shed 5 bases, and the junction held 9 bases outside the gene matches. The CDR3 is made up of 16 amino acids. The CDR3, as DNA: TGTGCCAGCAGCTCGACTAGCGATGTGGGTACCGGGGAGCTGTTTTTT. Its protein product is CASSSTSDVGTGELFF.

The V gene is TRBV6-5, the J gene TRBJ2-7, with D uncertain. This CDR3 is 14 amino acids long. Germline V gene lookup returns CDR1 MNHEY and CDR2 SVGAGI. V was clipped by 0 bases and J by 3 bases, with 9 bases between them. The CDR3 here is CASSYSNQDYEQYF. The CDR3 region has the DNA TGTGCCAGCAGTTACTCGAACCAGGACTACGAGCAGTACTTC.

The V and J genes are TRBV27 and TRBJ1-5, with D perhaps TRBD1 (6 bases). This CDR3 region has 14 residues. Trimming cost V 7 bases and J 1 base, with 11 bases left between them. CDR1 is MNHEY and CDR2 is SMNVEV in the germline V gene (reference sequence). CDR3 in amino acids: CASNPGQSNQPQHF. The CDR3 nucleotides are TGTGCCAGCAACCCCGGACAGAGCAATCAGCCCCAGCATTTT.

This clonotype occurred a few times. The chain recombines TRBV9 with TRBJ2-1; possibly TRBD2 for D (7 bases). The CDR3 consists of 15 residues. Trimming removed 6 bases at V and 4 bases at J, with 17 bases between. The germline gives CDR1 SGDLS, CDR2 YYNGEE. CDR3 sequence reads: CASTKGGKSYNEQFF. In DNA, the CDR3 is TGTGCCAGCACCAAGGGGGGGAAGTCATACAATGAGCAGTTCTTC.

The rearrangement links TRBV28 to TRBJ2-2; TRBD1 matches 8 bases. The CDR3 contains 14 residues. V dropped 6 bases and J dropped 7; count of bases not matched to a gene: 7. Germline CDR1 MDHEN, CDR2 SYDVKM. CDR3 bases: TGTGCCAGCAGCCAGGACAGGGCCGGCGGGGAGCTGTTTTTT. This translates into CASSQDRAGGELFF.

This clonotype has at least ten counts. The V gene is TRBV3-1, the J gene TRBJ2-1; D unclear. Trimming shortened V by 1 base and J by 8 bases, and 9 bases separated the two germline ends. Per the germline V gene, CDR1 is LGHDT and CDR2 is YNNKEL (reference sequence). This CDR3 is built from 13 residues. The CDR3 bases are TGTGCCAGCAGCCAAGGGTCAAGCGATGAGCAGTTCTTC. It yields the protein CASSQGSSDEQFF.

Only a few counts were recorded for this clonotype. The rearrangement uses TRBV10-2 and TRBJ2-1; TRBD2 agrees at 13 bases. The CDR3 is 20 residues long. Germline V CDR1 and CDR2: WSHSY, SAAADI. Trimming took 3 bases from V and 1 from J; bases not matched to a gene: 12. The CDR3 region has the DNA TGCGCCAGCAGTGACGGGGACACGGGACTAGCGGGAAGGTCCTACAATGAGCAGTTCTTC. Its translation: CASSDGDTGLAGRSYNEQFF.

Only a few counts were recorded for this clonotype. The chain carries TRBV15 and TRBJ2-2; no firm D call. V dropped 4 bases and J dropped 0 bases, with 9 bases sitting between them. This CDR3 region has 15 residues. Per the germline V gene, CDR1 is LNHNV and CDR2 is YYDKDF (reference sequence). CDR3 in DNA: TGTGCCACCAGCAATGGGGTTGCGAACACCGGGGAGCTGTTTTTT. This codes for CATSNGVANTGELFF.

This clonotype was seen ten or more times. The V and J genes are TRBV6-1 and TRBJ2-1; 9 bases fit TRBD2. With V trimmed by 6 bases and J by 7 bases, 13 bases remained unmatched. This CDR3 contains 16 residues. The germline gives CDR1 MNHNS, CDR2 SASEGT. CDR3 protein: CASSSRLAVEGNEQFF. The CDR3 nucleotides are TGTGCCAGCAGCTCTAGACTAGCGGTCGAGGGAAATGAGCAGTTCTTC.

The V and J genes are TRBV11-2 and TRBJ2-2; D is ambiguous. The CDR3 has 12 amino acids. Germline V lookup: CDR1 SGHAT, CDR2 FQNNGV. V gave up 3 bases and J gave up 5 bases, with 4 bases separating them. The CDR3 here is CASSLWTGELFF. The DNA of the CDR3 is TGTGCCAGCAGCTTGTGGACCGGGGAGCTGTTTTTT.

In this sample, this clonotype turned up a few times. V gene TRBV20-1 combines with J gene TRBJ2-7; weak D call: TRBD1 (6 bases). CDR3 length: 15 residues. Germline V lookup: CDR1 DFQATT, CDR2 SNEGSKA (reference sequence). Trimming took off 6 bases at V and 2 bases at J, with 20 bases between the two ends. The CDR3 is CSASQGMVSAYEQYF. As DNA, the CDR3 is TGCAGTGCGAGTCAGGGGATGGTAAGCGCCTACGAGCAGTACTTC.

V gene TRBV7-3 combines with J gene TRBJ1-1, with a tentative D call TRBD1 (5 bases). V was pared by 5 bases and J by 1 base, with 11 bases between. This CDR3 has 14 amino acids. The germline V gene has CDR1 SGHTA and CDR2 FQGTGA. CDR3 sequence reads: CASSLQDSNTEAFF. The CDR3 nucleotides read TGTGCCAGCAGCCTACAGGACTCGAACACTGAAGCTTTCTTT.

On this clonotype itself: A read error is possible here, since a much larger clone lies one base away. The V gene is TRBV12-3 or TRBV12-4, the J gene TRBJ2-3, with no clear D. CDR3 length equals 13 residues. In DNA form, the CDR3 reads TGTGACAGCAGTCATTCCGGACCAGATACGCAGTATTTT. This codes for CDSSHSGPDTQYF.

This clonotype was seen a few times. This chain links TRBV27 with TRBJ2-7; 7 bases are shared with TRBD2. The germline CDR1 and CDR2 sequences are MNHEY and SMNVEV (reference sequence). This CDR3 is 15 amino acids long. V lost 1 base to trimming and J lost 4 bases; unmatched junction nucleotides: 7. As DNA, the CDR3 is TGTGCCAGCAGTTTATGGGGCGGGAGTTGGTACGAGCAGTACTTC. Residues: CASSLWGGSWYEQYF.

Regarding this clonotype: It may be a read error: a sequence one base away is much more abundant. The V and J genes are TRBV7-2 and TRBJ2-1, with D perhaps matching TRBD2 (6 bases). Trimming pared 2 bases from V and 5 bases from J, leaving 10 bases between. This CDR3 has 14 residues. Germline values: CDR1 SGHTA, CDR2 FQGNSA. Here the CDR3 DNA reads TGTGCCAGCAGCTTAACGGGAGCGAACAATGAGCAGTTCTTC. It yields the protein CASSLTGANNEQFF.

CDR3 amino acids: CASSPIYSVDEQYF. The CDR3 DNA sequence: TGTGCCAGCAGCCCTATTTACTCCGTCGACGAGCAGTACTTC. This chain links TRBV7-9 with TRBJ2-7; D call uncertain. Trimming pared 5 bases from V and 5 bases from J, leaving 16 bases between. CDR1 is SEHNR, CDR2 FQNEAQ, per germline (reference sequence). CDR3 length: 14 residues.

CDR3 amino acids: CSVVPEGWEREELDTQYF. For the CDR3, the DNA is TGCAGCGTTGTCCCCGAAGGATGGGAGCGGGAGGAGTTAGATACGCAGTATTTT. This chain connects TRBV29-1 to TRBJ2-3, with TRBD2 matching over 9 bases. This CDR3 contains 18 residues. Germline V lookup: CDR1 SQVTM, CDR2 ANQGSEA. V lost 4 bases to trimming and J lost 5 bases; unmatched junction nucleotides: 19.

CDR3 bases: TGTGCCAGCAGCCCGGGGACAGGGGAAACTGAAAAACTGTTTTTT. This encodes CASSPGTGETEKLFF. The V gene is TRBV9, the J gene TRBJ1-4; 10 nucleotides match TRBD1. V lost 4 bases, J lost 7 bases, and 7 bases stayed unmatched. Germline V gene lookup returns CDR1 SGDLS and CDR2 YYNGEE. This CDR3 contains 15 residues.

This clonotype was seen a few times. The chain links TRBV7-9 to TRBJ2-5; D assignment may be TRBD1 or TRBD2 (7 bases each). Germline V CDR1 and CDR2: SEHNR, FQNEAQ (reference sequence). V lost 1 base and J lost 1, with 13 bases in between. The CDR3 runs 16 residues. CDR3: CASSLGEGQLQETQYF. The CDR3 coding sequence is TGTGCCAGCAGCTTAGGGGAGGGACAGCTCCAAGAGACCCAGTACTTC.

This clonotype appeared a few times. The genes are TRBV15 and TRBJ1-1; D not certain. The CDR3 runs 15 residues. V lost 0 bases to trimming and J lost 6 bases, with 14 bases between them. Germline CDR1 reads LNHNV; CDR2 reads YYDKDF (reference sequence). CDR3 DNA: TGTGCCACCAGCAGAGAGAAAGGGCTTTCAGCTGAAGCTTTCTTT. Translating it yields CATSREKGLSAEAFF.

This clonotype was picked up a small number of times. The chain has TRBV7-9 and TRBJ2-5, with 13 bases lining up with TRBD2. Germline loops: CDR1 SEHNR, CDR2 FQNEAQ (reference sequence). With V trimmed by 4 bases and J by 6 bases, 5 bases remained unmatched. This CDR3 contains 15 residues. This CDR3 reads CASSSPGLAGKTQYF. CDR3 bases: TGTGCCAGCAGCTCTCCGGGACTAGCGGGGAAGACCCAGTACTTC.

The rearrangement joins TRBV10-1 to TRBJ2-1; D unclear. Germline loops: CDR1 WNHNN, CDR2 SYGVQD (reference sequence). V was clipped by 3 bases and J by 8 bases, with 5 bases between them. The CDR3 length is 11 residues. In nucleotides, the CDR3 is TGCGCCAGCAGTGACTTGGATGAGCAGTTCTTC. Translating it yields CASSDLDEQFF.

In its sample, this clonotype was seen many times. The chain joins TRBV12-3 or TRBV12-4 to TRBJ2-1, with TRBD2 matching 7 bases. The CDR3 has 12 amino acids. The V segment lost 4 bases and the J segment 6 bases; nucleotides outside the gene matches: 0. The CDR3 nucleotides read TGTGCCAGCAGTTCGGGGGGCAATGAGCAGTTCTTC. Translated, it gives CASSSGGNEQFF.

The chain uses TRBV9 and TRBJ2-3; 10 bases agree with TRBD2. Germline V gene lookup returns CDR1 SGDLS and CDR2 YYNGEE. The CDR3 is 15 residues long. The ends lost 3 bases at V and 4 bases at J; junction bases unmatched: 5. CDR3 in DNA: TGTGCCAGCAGCGCTTCTAGCGGGAGAGCAGATACGCAGTATTTT. This gives the protein CASSASSGRADTQYF.

This clonotype turned up a few times. The rearrangement joins TRBV27 to TRBJ2-3; possibly TRBD1 for D (5 bases). CDR3 length: 14 amino acids. V gave up 7 bases and J gave up 2 bases, with 13 bases separating them. The V gene's germline CDR1 is MNHEY and CDR2 SMNVEV (reference sequence). CDR3 protein: CASKDGGATDTQYF. The CDR3 DNA follows: TGTGCCAGCAAGGACGGTGGGGCCACAGATACGCAGTATTTT.

This clonotype was recorded a few times. V gene TRBV15 combines with J gene TRBJ2-7; TRBD2 matches at 10 bases. The germline V gene has CDR1 LNHNV and CDR2 YYDKDF (reference sequence). Germline trimming cut 1 base from V and 4 bases from J; bases unmatched to any gene: 4. The CDR3 runs 15 residues. The CDR3 DNA reads as TGTGCCACCAGCAGAGTGGGACTAGCGAGATACGAGCAGTACTTC. It is translated as CATSRVGLARYEQYF.

There are a few counts of this clonotype. This chain links TRBV14 with TRBJ1-1, with a possible D match to TRBD1 (5 bases). The V gene lost 1 base and the J gene lost 5 bases, with 14 bases spanning the gap. CDR1 is SGHDN, CDR2 FVKESK, per germline. CDR3 length equals 15 residues. The CDR3 sequence is CASSQVFRGRTEAFF. The CDR3 region has the DNA TGTGCCAGCAGCCAAGTTTTTAGGGGAAGGACTGAAGCTTTCTTT.